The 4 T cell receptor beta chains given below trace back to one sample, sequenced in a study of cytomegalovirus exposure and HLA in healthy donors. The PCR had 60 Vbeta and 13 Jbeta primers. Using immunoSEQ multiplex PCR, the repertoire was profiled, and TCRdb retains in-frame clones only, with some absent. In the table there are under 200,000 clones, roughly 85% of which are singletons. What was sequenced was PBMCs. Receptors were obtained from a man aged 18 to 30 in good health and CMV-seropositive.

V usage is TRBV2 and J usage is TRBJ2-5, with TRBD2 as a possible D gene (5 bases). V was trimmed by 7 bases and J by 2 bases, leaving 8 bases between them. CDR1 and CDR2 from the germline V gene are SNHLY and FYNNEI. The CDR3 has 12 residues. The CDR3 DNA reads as TGTGCCAGCAATTGGGAGCAAGAGACCCAGTACTTC. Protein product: CASNWEQETQYF.

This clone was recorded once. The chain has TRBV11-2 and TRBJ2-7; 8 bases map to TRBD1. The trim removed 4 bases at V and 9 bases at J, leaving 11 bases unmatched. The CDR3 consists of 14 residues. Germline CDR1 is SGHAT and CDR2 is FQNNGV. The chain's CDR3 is CASSSSGTGYSQYF. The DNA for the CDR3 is TGTGCCAGCAGCTCCTCCGGGACAGGATACTCGCAGTACTTC.

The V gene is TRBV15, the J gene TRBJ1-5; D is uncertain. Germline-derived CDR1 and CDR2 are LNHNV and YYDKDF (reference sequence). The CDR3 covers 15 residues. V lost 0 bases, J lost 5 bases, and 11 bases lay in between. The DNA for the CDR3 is TGTGCCACCAGCAGAGATAAGATCGGGGATCAGCCCCAGCATTTT. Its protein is CATSRDKIGDQPQHF.

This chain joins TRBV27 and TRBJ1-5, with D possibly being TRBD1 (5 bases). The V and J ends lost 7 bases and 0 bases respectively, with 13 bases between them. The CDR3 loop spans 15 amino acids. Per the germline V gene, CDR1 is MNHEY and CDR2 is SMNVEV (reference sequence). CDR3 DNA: TGTGCCAGCAAAAGGGGCGTCCATAGCAATCAGCCCCAGCATTTT. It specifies CASKRGVHSNQPQHF.